This T cell receptor beta chain appears in the sequencing data of a study of T cell repertoires in cytomegalovirus infection. As concerns this clonotype: Antigen unknown.

Study results and limitations: The ex vivo response showed dominance by HLA-C-restricted CMV-specific TCR beta clonotypes.

Each CDR3 protein is one row after TCRdb ran MiXCR on the reads. The data show some 220,000 distinct CDR3 sequences, roughly 34% seen once. The CDR3 covers 15 residues. The germline V and J ends were trimmed by 2 bases and 3 bases, with 11 bases remaining between them. The TCR sequence derives from a human donor in good health (CMV status not recorded). Some clones in this sample may be carry-over from other donors' samples. The material sequenced was CD8+ T cells from cultured PBMCs, taken from culture after CMV antigen stimulation. The rearrangement links TRBV12-3 or TRBV12-4 to TRBJ2-1, with unresolved D. CDR3: CASSLPRTYYNEQFF. As DNA, the CDR3 is TGTGCCAGCAGTTTACCTAGAACCTACTACAATGAGCAGTTCTTC.